This T cell receptor (beta chain) was recorded in a study of control samples from healthy donors and cancer patients. TCRdb's copy holds only in-frame clones and misses some; the assay was immunoSEQ multiplex PCR. Of some 410,000 clones listed, 90% are singletons. Trimming stripped 8 bases from V and 0 bases from J, with 14 bases between. Germline CDR1 SNHLY, CDR2 FYNNEI. The CDR3 has 14 amino acids. The receptor's source is a middle-aged man with head and neck cancer. V is TRBV2 and J is TRBJ2-7; a possible D gene is TRBD2 (5 bases). The sequenced sample was PBMCs. CDR3 in DNA: TGTGCCAGCCTACGGGGTAGCACCTCCTACGAGCAGTACTTC. Translated: CASLRGSTSYEQYF.